Each of the 28 T cell receptor beta chains below was sequenced from the same sample in a study of shared clonotypes between healthy human individuals. The naive CD8 population came from CD45RO-negative cells selected for CCR7, without terminally differentiated effector memory CD45RA+ cells. The data were produced by immunoSEQ multiplex PCR, yet TCRdb's version contains in-frame clones alone and is incomplete. The table shows roughly 2.1 million clones, with about 92% occurring only once. The source material was naive CD8+ T cells from PBMCs. These receptors all come from a young man in good health. Some clones in this sample may be carry-over from other donors' samples.

This sequence joins TRBV5-4 and TRBJ2-5; TRBD2 matches at 11 bases. Germline V gene sequence: CDR1 SGHNT, CDR2 YYREEE (reference sequence). This CDR3 region has 14 residues. Trimming took 5 bases from V and 4 from J; bases not matched to a gene: 4. The CDR3 DNA reads as TGTGCCAGCAGTACTAGCGGGGGAGCAGAGACCCAGTACTTC. It yields the protein CASSTSGGAETQYF.

The rearrangement joins TRBV5-4 to TRBJ1-2, with 7 bases identical to TRBD1. Per the germline V gene, CDR1 is SGHNT and CDR2 is YYREEE (reference sequence). This CDR3 is 17 amino acids long. Losses at the gene ends were 2 bases for V and 3 bases for J; bases not matched to a gene: 13. DNA of the CDR3: TGTGCCAGCAGCTTAGCCCCCCGGGACAGCTACGACTATGGCTACACCTTC. It yields the protein CASSLAPRDSYDYGYTF. Full variable domain (remainder filled in from reference TRBV5-4 and TRBJ1-2): ETGVTQSPTHLIKTRGQQVTLRCSSQSGHNTVSWYQQALGQGPQFIFQYYREEENGRGNFPPRFSGLQFPNYSSELNVNALELDDSALYLCASSLAPRDSYDYGYTFGSGTRLTVV.

The genes are TRBV28 and TRBJ1-1; perhaps TRBD1 as D (6 bases). V lost 5 bases to trimming and J lost 5 bases, with 18 bases between them. Germline-derived CDR1 and CDR2 are MDHEN and SYDVKM. CDR3 length: 15 amino acids. CDR3 sequence reads: CASSTYRDIGTEAFF. CDR3 sequence (DNA): TGTGCCAGCAGTACATACCGGGACATAGGGACTGAAGCTTTCTTT.

The CDR3 DNA reads TGTGCCAGCACTCTGGGGAGGGGGCGCGGGACCGGGGAGCTGTTTTTT. Its translation is CASTLGRGRGTGELFF. The chain uses TRBV6-6 and TRBJ2-2; the D gene could be TRBD1 or TRBD2 (7 bases each). Germline assignment: CDR1 MNHNY and CDR2 SVGAGI (reference sequence). CDR3 length equals 16 residues. V was shortened by 7 bases and J by 5 bases, with 20 bases between the two germline ends.

The V gene is TRBV10-1, the J gene TRBJ2-7, with D unclear. The V gene lost 7 bases and the J gene lost 3 bases, with 19 bases spanning the gap. Per germline, CDR1 WNHNN and CDR2 SYGVQD (reference sequence). The CDR3 has 15 residues. The CDR3 coding sequence is TGCGCCAGCACCGACCACCACATTCTCATCTACGAGCAGTACTTC. Protein sequence: CASTDHHILIYEQYF.

The DNA for the CDR3 is TGTGCCAGCAGCTTAGGGTGGGCACCCAATTTTTACTACGAGCAGTACTTC. This gives the protein CASSLGWAPNFYYEQYF. The chain employs TRBV13 and TRBJ2-7; no firm D call. The V gene lost 0 bases and the J gene lost 3 bases, with 18 bases spanning the gap. This CDR3 contains 17 residues. CDR1 PRHDT and CDR2 FYEKMQ come from the germline V gene (reference sequence). The whole variable domain, filled in from reference TRBV13 and TRBJ2-7, reads AAGVIQSPRHLIKEKRETATLKCYPIPRHDTVYWYQQGPGQDPQFLISFYEKMQSDKGSIPDRFSAQQFSDYHSELNMSSLELGDSALYFCASSLGWAPNFYYEQYFGPGTRLTVT.

This rearrangement joins TRBV27 to TRBJ2-7; no firm D call. The CDR3 length is 13 residues. Trimming took off 2 bases at V and 3 bases at J, with 8 bases between the two ends. Germline V CDR1 and CDR2: MNHEY, SMNVEV (reference sequence). The CDR3 coding sequence is TGTGCCAGCAGTTTAGGGTTTTACTACGAGCAGTACTTC. Protein product: CASSLGFYYEQYF.

The chain recombines TRBV10-2 with TRBJ2-3; possibly TRBD2 for D (5 bases). Germline V gene data show CDR1 as WSHSY and CDR2 as SAAADI. Between the trimmed V and J ends, which lost 6 bases and 5 bases, there was a span of 12 bases. CDR3 length equals 13 residues. The CDR3 DNA follows: TGCGCCAGCAGCATCCGGGGTGGAGATACGCAGTATTTT. This codes for CASSIRGGDTQYF.

The J gene is TRBJ2-7, the V gene TRBV7-3; D uncertain. Germline CDR1 and CDR2: SGHTA and FQGTGA. CDR3 length: 14 residues. V lost 1 base and J lost 0, with 7 bases in between. The CDR3 loop is CASSLKPTSYEQYF. CDR3 DNA sequence: TGTGCCAGCAGCTTAAAACCGACCTCCTACGAGCAGTACTTC.

V usage is TRBV28 and J usage is TRBJ1-6; possibly TRBD1 for D (5 bases). V was clipped by 2 bases and J by 8 bases, with 13 bases between them. CDR3 length: 15 residues. Germline CDR1 reads MDHEN; CDR2 reads SYDVKM. CDR3 residues: CASSLPRETDSPLHF. CDR3 in DNA: TGTGCCAGCAGTTTACCCAGGGAGACGGATTCACCCCTCCACTTT.

The rearrangement uses TRBV6-1 and TRBJ2-7; no clear D. The germline gives CDR1 MNHNS, CDR2 SASEGT. The V gene lost 1 base and the J gene lost 1 base, with 14 bases spanning the gap. The CDR3 covers 16 residues. DNA of the CDR3: TGTGCCAGCAGTGAAGAAGGGCATAGGTGGTCCTACGAGCAGTACTTC. The encoded protein is CASSEEGHRWSYEQYF.

A single count supports this clone. The V and J genes are TRBV13 and TRBJ1-4; unclear D gene. V was shortened by 1 base and J by 0 bases, with 6 bases between the two germline ends. Germline V gene data show CDR1 as PRHDT and CDR2 as FYEKMQ (reference sequence). The CDR3 contains 15 residues. CDR3 nucleotide sequence: TGTGCCAGCAGCTTAGCCGGAACAACTAATGAAAAACTGTTTTTT. It encodes CASSLAGTTNEKLFF.

To note about this clone: Different DNA sequences within this sample yield the same CDR3. CDR3 sequence reads: CASSLGASTEAFF. The CDR3 bases are TGTGCCAGCAGTTTGGGTGCGAGCACTGAAGCTTTCTTT. V is TRBV27 and J is TRBJ1-1; D gene unclear. Trimming stripped 3 bases from V and 4 bases from J, with 9 bases between. The CDR3 loop spans 13 amino acids. From germline, CDR1 is MNHEY and CDR2 SMNVEV (reference sequence).

This chain links TRBV9 with TRBJ2-2; TRBD2 matches 15 bases. CDR3 size: 17 residues. The trim removed 4 bases at V and 8 bases at J, leaving 9 bases unmatched. Per germline, CDR1 SGDLS and CDR2 YYNGEE. The CDR3 nucleotides are TGTGCCAGCAGCCCCCGGGGACTAGCGGGAGGTCCAGGGGAGCTGTTTTTT. Encoded protein: CASSPRGLAGGPGELFF.

V usage is TRBV5-1 and J usage is TRBJ2-2; D remains ambiguous. Germline V gene sequence: CDR1 SGHRS, CDR2 YFSETQ. This CDR3 contains 14 residues. Trimming left V 0 bases short and J 1 base short, with 4 bases between. The CDR3: CASSLVENTGELFF. CDR3 DNA: TGCGCCAGCAGCTTGGTGGAGAACACCGGGGAGCTGTTTTTT.

With respect to this clone: The same CDR3 arises from other DNA sequences in this sample as well. This chain uses TRBV18 with TRBJ2-7, with 9 bases aligning to TRBD1. The CDR3 sequence is 14 residues long. With 6 bases clipped from V and 4 bases from J, the junction kept 7 bases outside the gene matches. Germline CDR1 is KGHSH and CDR2 is LQKENI. For the CDR3, the DNA is TGTGCCAGCTCCCCGGACAGGGGTCTTTACGAGCAGTACTTC. This codes for CASSPDRGLYEQYF. The complete variable domain, with remaining parts taken from reference TRBV18 and TRBJ2-7, reads NAGVMQNPRHLVRRRGQEARLRCSPMKGHSHVYWYRQLPEEGLKFMVYLQKENIIDESGMPKERFSAEFPKEGPSILRIQQVVRGDSAAYFCASSPDRGLYEQYFGPGTRLTVT.

The chain couples TRBV27 to TRBJ2-1, with D possibly being TRBD1 (6 bases). The germline CDR1 and CDR2 sequences are MNHEY and SMNVEV (reference sequence). The CDR3 covers 14 residues. V lost 8 bases, J lost 7 bases, and 18 bases lay in between. The chain's CDR3 is CASGLDSLENEQFF. CDR3 coding DNA: TGTGCCAGCGGACTGGACAGTCTTGAGAATGAGCAGTTCTTC.

This chain connects TRBV5-1 to TRBJ2-1; TRBD1 is a possible D gene (6 bases). Germline V lookup: CDR1 SGHRS, CDR2 YFSETQ. The CDR3 contains 17 residues. Trimming left V 5 bases short and J 2 bases short, with 20 bases between. DNA for the CDR3: TGCGCCAGCAGTTGGCAGGGGAACCAGCAGCCCTACAATGAGCAGTTCTTC. This codes for CASSWQGNQQPYNEQFF.

The count of this clone is one. This chain connects TRBV7-9 to TRBJ2-2, with 13 bases matching TRBD2. Per the germline V gene, CDR1 is SEHNR and CDR2 is FQNEAQ (reference sequence). Losses at the gene ends were 5 bases for V and 6 bases for J; bases not matched to a gene: 6. The CDR3 consists of 16 residues. This CDR3 reads CASSPRGLAGAGELFF. CDR3 DNA sequence: TGTGCCAGCAGCCCCCGAGGACTAGCGGGAGCCGGGGAGCTGTTTTTT. The entire variable domain, with the rest obtained from reference TRBV7-9 and TRBJ2-2, is as follows: DTGVSQNPRHKITKRGQNVTFRCDPISEHNRLYWYRQTLGQGPEFLTYFQNEAQLEKSRLLSDRFSAERPKGSFSTLEIQRTEQGDSAMYLCASSPRGLAGAGELFFGEGSRLTVL.

The V call is TRBV7-2, the J call TRBJ2-2; 7 nucleotides line up with TRBD2. CDR3 size: 16 residues. Germline V CDR1 and CDR2: SGHTA, FQGNSA. Trimming cost V 5 bases and J 5 bases; bases outside gene matches: 11. The CDR3 region has the DNA TGTGCCAGCAGCCCCCGAGGCGGGAGACAGACCGGGGAGCTGTTTTTT. Translating gives CASSPRGGRQTGELFF.

The chain uses TRBV28 and TRBJ2-7; D not certain. The V gene's germline CDR1 is MDHEN and CDR2 SYDVKM. The CDR3 totals 14 residues. V was clipped by 4 bases and J by 0 bases, with 10 bases between them. CDR3 region: CASSSRSPSYEQYF. The CDR3 coding sequence is TGTGCCAGCAGTTCGAGGAGTCCCTCCTACGAGCAGTACTTC.

This clone was detected only once. V and J are TRBV14 and TRBJ2-3; TRBD2 matches 14 bases. The CDR3 length is 19 residues. Germline V CDR1 and CDR2: SGHDN, FVKESK. The junction had 9 bases not matched to a gene; V was cut back by 4 bases and J by 0 bases. The CDR3 sequence: CASSPWTSGRSASTDTQYF. The CDR3 DNA is TGTGCCAGCAGCCCTTGGACTAGCGGGAGGTCGGCTAGCACAGATACGCAGTATTTT.

A remark on this clone: This same CDR3 is encoded by further DNA sequences in the sample. The chain is built from TRBV15 and TRBJ1-1, with D unclear. Germline V gives CDR1 LNHNV, CDR2 YYDKDF (reference sequence). The CDR3 runs to 14 residues. Trimming took off 1 base at V and 3 bases at J, with 9 bases between the two ends. The CDR3 nucleotides are TGTGCCACCAGCAGAGTTCGGGGAGACACTGAAGCTTTCTTT. Translating gives CATSRVRGDTEAFF.

Written as DNA, the CDR3 is TGTGCCAGCAGTTTCCAACTAGCGGGAGTCGGCAATGAGCAGTTCTTC. Amino acid sequence: CASSFQLAGVGNEQFF. The V and J genes are TRBV27 and TRBJ2-1, with 11 bases matching TRBD2. Germline V CDR1 and CDR2: MNHEY, SMNVEV (reference sequence). The CDR3 runs 16 residues. J lost 6 bases, V lost 3 bases, and 7 bases had no gene match.

The chain links TRBV9 to TRBJ1-1, with D perhaps matching TRBD1 (6 bases). The CDR3 consists of 13 residues. CDR1 is SGDLS and CDR2 is YYNGEE in the germline V gene. V dropped 5 bases and J dropped 4 bases, with 12 bases sitting between them. The CDR3 DNA reads TGTGCCAGCAGTAACGGGGGCACCACTGAAGCTTTCTTT. Amino acids: CASSNGGTTEAFF.

The rearrangement joins TRBV11-1 to TRBJ1-1; D is uncertain. V gave up 1 base and J gave up 0 bases, with 9 bases separating them. The CDR3 is 15 amino acids. Germline V gene sequence: CDR1 SGHAT, CDR2 FQDESV (reference sequence). CDR3 in DNA: TGTGCCAGCAGCTTAGTGATGGCACTGAACACTGAAGCTTTCTTT. Protein sequence: CASSLVMALNTEAFF.

CDR3 nucleotides: TGTGCCAGCAGTCACCAGGGCCCCGGCGGGGAGCTGTTTTTT. This translates into CASSHQGPGGELFF. The chain has TRBV6-6 and TRBJ2-2; D possibly corresponds to TRBD1 (5 bases). V was pared by 5 bases and J by 7 bases, with 14 bases between. The CDR3 has 14 residues. Germline V gives CDR1 MNHNY, CDR2 SVGAGI (reference sequence).

The V gene is TRBV27, the J gene TRBJ2-1, with a weak D call TRBD2 (6 bases). Germline V gene data show CDR1 as MNHEY and CDR2 as SMNVEV (reference sequence). Trimming took off 7 bases at V and 6 bases at J, with 19 bases between the two ends. The CDR3 sequence is 15 residues long. In DNA, the CDR3 is TGTGCCAGCACCCTCACCCAGCGGGCCACCAATGAGCAGTTCTTC. This translates into CASTLTQRATNEQFF.